This T cell receptor (beta chain) originates from a study of T-cell memory formation after mild COVID-19. TCRdb passed the 5' RACE reads through MiXCR, listing each CDR3 protein once. The table has approximately 250,000 distinct CDR3 sequences, 16% seen once; the top ten hold around a fifth. This clonotype was detected many times. The CDR3 contains 17 residues. Looked up from germline, CDR1 is WSHSY and CDR2 is SAAADI. V was cut by 2 bases and J by 0 bases, with 16 bases left in between. The sequence was collected from a young man who had mild COVID-19 (a few samples of this study predate the infection). Cell type and time point are not known. The sequenced material came from PBMCs or a T cell subset sorted from them (not recorded which). V usage is TRBV10-2 and J usage is TRBJ2-5; TRBD2 might be the D (6 bases). The CDR3, as DNA: TGCGCCAGCAGTGAGGGGTCCGGATGGGGGGACCAAGAGACCCAGTACTTC. Translation: CASSEGSGWGDQETQYF.